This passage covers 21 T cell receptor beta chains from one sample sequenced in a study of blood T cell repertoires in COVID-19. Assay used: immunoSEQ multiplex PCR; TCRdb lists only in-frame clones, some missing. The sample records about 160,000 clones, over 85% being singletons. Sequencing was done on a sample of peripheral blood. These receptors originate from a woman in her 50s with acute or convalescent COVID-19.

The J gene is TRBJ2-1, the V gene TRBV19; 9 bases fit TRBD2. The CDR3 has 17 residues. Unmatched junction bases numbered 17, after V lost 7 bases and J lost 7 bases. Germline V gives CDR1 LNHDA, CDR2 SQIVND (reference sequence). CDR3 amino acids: CASTPRAGGQAWNEQFF. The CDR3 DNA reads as TGTGCCAGTACCCCCCGGGCGGGGGGGCAGGCTTGGAATGAGCAGTTCTTC. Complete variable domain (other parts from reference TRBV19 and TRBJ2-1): DGGITQSPKYLFRKEGQNVTLSCEQNLNHDAMYWYRQDPGQGLRLIYYSQIVNDFQKGDIAEGYSVSREKKESFPLTVTSAQKNPTAFYLCASTPRAGGQAWNEQFFGPGTRLTVL.

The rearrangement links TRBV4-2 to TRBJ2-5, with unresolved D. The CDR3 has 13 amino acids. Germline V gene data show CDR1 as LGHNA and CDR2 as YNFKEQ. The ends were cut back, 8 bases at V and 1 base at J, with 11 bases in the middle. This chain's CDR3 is CASALYLQETQYF. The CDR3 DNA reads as TGTGCCAGCGCCCTCTACCTCCAAGAGACCCAGTACTTC.

CDR3 sequence (DNA): TGTGCCAGCAGCCACGCCCGGGGTACTGAAGCTTTCTTT. Its protein is CASSHARGTEAFF. The rearrangement joins TRBV4-2 to TRBJ1-1, with D hard to call. This CDR3 is 13 amino acids long. V was trimmed by 3 bases and J by 5 bases, leaving 10 bases between them. Looked up from germline, CDR1 is LGHNA and CDR2 is YNFKEQ.

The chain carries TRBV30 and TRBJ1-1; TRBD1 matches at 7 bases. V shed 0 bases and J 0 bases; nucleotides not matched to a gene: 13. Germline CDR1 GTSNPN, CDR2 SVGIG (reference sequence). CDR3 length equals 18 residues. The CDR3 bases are TGTGCCTGGAGTGTTAGTTTTGGTGGAGGGACAGTGAACACTGAAGCTTTCTTT. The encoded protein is CAWSVSFGGGTVNTEAFF.

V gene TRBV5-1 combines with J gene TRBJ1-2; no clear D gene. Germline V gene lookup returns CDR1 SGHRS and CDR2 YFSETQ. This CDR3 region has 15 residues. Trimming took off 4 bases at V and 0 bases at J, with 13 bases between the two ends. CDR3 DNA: TGCGCCAGCAGCATCGGGAAGAACCCTAACTATGGCTACACCTTC. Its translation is CASSIGKNPNYGYTF.

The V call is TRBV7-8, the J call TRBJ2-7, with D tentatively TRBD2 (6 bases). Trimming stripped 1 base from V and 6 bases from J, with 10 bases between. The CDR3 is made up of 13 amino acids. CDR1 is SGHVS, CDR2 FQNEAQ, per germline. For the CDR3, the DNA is TGTGCCAGCAGCTTAGGGTCCGGGGGCGAGCAGTACTTC. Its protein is CASSLGSGGEQYF.

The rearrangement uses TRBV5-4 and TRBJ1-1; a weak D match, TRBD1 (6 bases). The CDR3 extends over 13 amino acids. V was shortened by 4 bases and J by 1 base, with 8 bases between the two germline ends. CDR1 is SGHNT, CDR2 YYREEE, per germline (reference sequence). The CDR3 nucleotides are TGTGCCAGCAGCGGGGGCCCGAACACTGAAGCTTTCTTT. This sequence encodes CASSGGPNTEAFF.

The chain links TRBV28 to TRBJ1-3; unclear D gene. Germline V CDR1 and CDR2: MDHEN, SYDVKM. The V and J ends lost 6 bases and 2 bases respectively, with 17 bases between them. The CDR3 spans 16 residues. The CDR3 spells CASRRQPLLPGNTIYF. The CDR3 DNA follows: TGTGCCAGCAGAAGGCAGCCACTATTACCTGGAAACACCATATATTTT.

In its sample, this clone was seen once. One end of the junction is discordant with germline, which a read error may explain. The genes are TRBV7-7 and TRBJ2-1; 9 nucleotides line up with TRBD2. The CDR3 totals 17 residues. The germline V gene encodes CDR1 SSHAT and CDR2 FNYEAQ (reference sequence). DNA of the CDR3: TGTGCTAGCAGCCCAAACCCCCGACTAGCGGAGTACAATGAGCAGTTCTTC. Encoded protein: CASSPNPRLAEYNEQFF.

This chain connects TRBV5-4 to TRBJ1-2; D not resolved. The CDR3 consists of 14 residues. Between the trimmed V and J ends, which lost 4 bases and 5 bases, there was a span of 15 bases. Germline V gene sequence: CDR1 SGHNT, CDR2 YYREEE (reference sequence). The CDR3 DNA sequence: TGTGCCAGCAGCCTCAACTATCCGGATTATGGCTACACCTTC. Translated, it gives CASSLNYPDYGYTF.

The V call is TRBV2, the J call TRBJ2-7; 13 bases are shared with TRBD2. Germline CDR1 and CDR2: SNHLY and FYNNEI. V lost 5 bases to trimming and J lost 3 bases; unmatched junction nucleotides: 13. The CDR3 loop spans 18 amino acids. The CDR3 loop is CASSTSGTSGTEDYEQYF. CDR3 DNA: TGTGCCAGCAGTACCAGTGGGACTAGCGGGACCGAAGACTACGAGCAGTACTTC.

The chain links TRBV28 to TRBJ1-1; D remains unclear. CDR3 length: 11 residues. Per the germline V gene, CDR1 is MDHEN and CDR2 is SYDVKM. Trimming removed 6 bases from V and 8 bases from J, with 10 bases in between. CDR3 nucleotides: TGTGCCAGCAGGTACCGCGAGGAAGCTTTCTTT. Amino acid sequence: CASRYREEAFF.

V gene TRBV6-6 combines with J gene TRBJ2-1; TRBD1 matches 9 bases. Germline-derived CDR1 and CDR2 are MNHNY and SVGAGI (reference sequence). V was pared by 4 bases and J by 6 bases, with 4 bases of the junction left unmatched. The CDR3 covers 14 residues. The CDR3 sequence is CASSFRDRVNEQFF. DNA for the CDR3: TGTGCCAGCAGTTTCCGGGACAGGGTCAATGAGCAGTTCTTC.

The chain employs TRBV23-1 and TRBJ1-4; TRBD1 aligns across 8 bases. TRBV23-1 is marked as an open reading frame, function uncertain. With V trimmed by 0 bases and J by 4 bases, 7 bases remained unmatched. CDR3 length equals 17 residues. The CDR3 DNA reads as TGCGCCAGCAGTCAATCGGACAGGGATCGAGGTAATGAAAAACTGTTTTTT. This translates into CASSQSDRDRGNEKLFF.

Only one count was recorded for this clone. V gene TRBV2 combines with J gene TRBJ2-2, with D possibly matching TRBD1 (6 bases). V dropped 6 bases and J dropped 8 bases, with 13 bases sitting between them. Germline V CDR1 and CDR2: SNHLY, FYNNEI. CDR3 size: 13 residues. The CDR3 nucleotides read TGTGCCAGCAGCGTCACAGGGTTGGGGGAGCTGTTTTTT. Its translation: CASSVTGLGELFF.

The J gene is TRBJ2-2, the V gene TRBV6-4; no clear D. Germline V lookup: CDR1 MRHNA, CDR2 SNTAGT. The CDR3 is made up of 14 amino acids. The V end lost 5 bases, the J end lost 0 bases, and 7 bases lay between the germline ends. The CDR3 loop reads CASSYTTNTGELFF. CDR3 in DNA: TGTGCCAGCAGTTACACAACGAACACCGGGGAGCTGTTTTTT.

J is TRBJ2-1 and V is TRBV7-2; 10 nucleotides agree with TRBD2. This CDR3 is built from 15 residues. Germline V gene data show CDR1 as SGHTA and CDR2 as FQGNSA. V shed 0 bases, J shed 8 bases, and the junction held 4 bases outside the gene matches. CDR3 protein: CASSLARLAGDEQFF. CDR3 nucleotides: TGTGCCAGCAGCTTAGCAAGGCTAGCGGGGGATGAGCAGTTCTTC.

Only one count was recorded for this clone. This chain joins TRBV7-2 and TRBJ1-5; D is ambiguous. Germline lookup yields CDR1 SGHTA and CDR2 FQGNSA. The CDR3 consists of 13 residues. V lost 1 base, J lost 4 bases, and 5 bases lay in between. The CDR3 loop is CASSLVANQPQHF. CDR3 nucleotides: TGTGCCAGCAGCTTAGTAGCAAATCAGCCCCAGCATTTT. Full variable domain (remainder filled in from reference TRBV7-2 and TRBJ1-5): GAGVSQSPSNKVTEKGKDVELRCDPISGHTALYWYRQSLGQGLEFLIYFQGNSAPDKSGLPSDRFSAERTGGSVSTLTIQRTQQEDSAVYLCASSLVANQPQHFGDGTRLSIL.

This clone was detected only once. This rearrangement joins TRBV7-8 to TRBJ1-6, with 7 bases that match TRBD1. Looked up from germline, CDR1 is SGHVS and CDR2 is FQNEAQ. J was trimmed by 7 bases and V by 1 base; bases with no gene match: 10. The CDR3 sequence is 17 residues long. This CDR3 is CASSLGHRGPRNSPLHF. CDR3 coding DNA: TGTGCCAGCAGCTTAGGGCACAGGGGCCCGAGGAATTCACCCCTCCACTTT. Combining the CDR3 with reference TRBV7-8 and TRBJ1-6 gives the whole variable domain GAGVSQSPRYKVAKRGQDVALRCDPISGHVSLFWYQQALGQGPEFLTYFQNEAQLDKSGLPSDRFFAERPEGSVSTLKIQRTQQEDSAVYLCASSLGHRGPRNSPLHFGNGTRLTVT.

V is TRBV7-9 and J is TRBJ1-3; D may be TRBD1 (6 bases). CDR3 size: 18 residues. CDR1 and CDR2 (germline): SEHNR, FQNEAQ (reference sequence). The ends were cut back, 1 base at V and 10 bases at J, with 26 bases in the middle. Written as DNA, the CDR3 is TGTGCCAGCAGCTTAGATTTGATTACCGGACGAAGGGGGTATACCATATATTTT. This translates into CASSLDLITGRRGYTIYF.

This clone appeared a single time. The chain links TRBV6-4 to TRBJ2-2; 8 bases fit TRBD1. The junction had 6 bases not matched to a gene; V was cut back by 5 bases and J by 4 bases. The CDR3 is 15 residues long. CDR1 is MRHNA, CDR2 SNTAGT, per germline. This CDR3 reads CASSPGQGLTGELFF. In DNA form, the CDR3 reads TGTGCCAGCAGTCCCGGACAGGGTCTCACCGGGGAGCTGTTTTTT.